The T cell receptor beta chain under discussion was sequenced for a study of blood T cell repertoires in COVID-19. Study-wide context: Acute and convalescent COVID-19 samples came from the United States, Italy and Spain. From T cells, B-cell-depleted T cells, or PBMCs came the material, which was cDNA or gDNA.

In the original analysis: Estimation of nucleated cell counts relied on the amplification of reference gene primers. Using immunoSEQ multiplex PCR, the repertoire was profiled, and TCRdb retains in-frame clones only, with some absent. V, J and clone size were drawn from that table, and D and trimming were deduced from the DNA. The repertoire holds about 480,000 clones, with 89% as singletons. V lost 5 bases to trimming and J lost 0 bases; unmatched junction nucleotides: 8. The CDR3 length is 17 residues. CDR1 and CDR2 (germline): MGHRA, YSYEKL. Seattle participants joined during active infection and were tracked over time.

The sample comprised peripheral blood. The sequence was collected from a man younger than 30 with COVID-19, enrolled during active disease. The chain carries TRBV4-1 and TRBJ2-4; 9 bases match TRBD1. Written as DNA, the CDR3 is TGCGCCAGCAGCAATTACAGGGGGCGAGAAGCCAAAAACATTCAGTACTTC. It translates to CASSNYRGREAKNIQYF.